The entry below gives a single TCR beta chain sequence along with its context. Its antigen remains unidentified. These data come from a study of T-cell memory formation after mild COVID-19. About the research overall: TCR clustering was largely donor specific. Notes on the study in general: Clones shrinking from day 15 to 85 showed even CD4/CD8 mixes; later expanders tilted CD4+. Several responding clones turned up in pre-infection memory, indicating that cross-reactive memory may have taken part. SARS-CoV-2 specificity was not confirmed for second-wave clones peaking on day 37.

TCRdb re-analysed the 5' RACE reads in MiXCR, keeping a single row per CDR3 protein. The top ten hold roughly 8.1% of the sample, which has fewer than 650,000 distinct CDR3 sequences, about a fifth seen once. The CDR3 totals 14 residues. Germline V lookup: CDR1 SGHTA, CDR2 FQGNSA. V gave up 2 bases and J gave up 3 bases, with 8 bases separating them. This receptor was obtained from an adult woman who had mild COVID-19 (a few samples of this study predate the infection). Cell type and time point are not known. The rearrangement links TRBV7-2 to TRBJ2-4; D gene unclear. The specimen sequenced was PBMCs or a T cell subset sorted from them (not recorded which). In nucleotides, the CDR3 is TGTGCCAGCAGCTTAAAGGGTAGCAAAAACATTCAGTACTTC. Protein product: CASSLKGSKNIQYF.